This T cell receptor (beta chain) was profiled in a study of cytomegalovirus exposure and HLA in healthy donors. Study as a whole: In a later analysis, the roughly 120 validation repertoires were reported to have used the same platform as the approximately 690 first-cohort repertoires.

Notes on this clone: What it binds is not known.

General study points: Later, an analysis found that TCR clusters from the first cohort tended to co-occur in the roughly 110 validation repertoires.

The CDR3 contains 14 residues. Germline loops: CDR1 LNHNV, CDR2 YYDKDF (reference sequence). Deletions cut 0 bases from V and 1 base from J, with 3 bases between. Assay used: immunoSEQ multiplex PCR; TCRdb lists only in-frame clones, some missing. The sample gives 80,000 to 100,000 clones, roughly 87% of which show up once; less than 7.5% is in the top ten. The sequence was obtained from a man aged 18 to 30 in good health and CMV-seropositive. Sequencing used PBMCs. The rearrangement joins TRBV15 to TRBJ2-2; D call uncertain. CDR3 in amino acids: CATSRDKNTGELFF. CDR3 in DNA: TGTGCCACCAGCAGAGATAAGAACACCGGGGAGCTGTTTTTT.